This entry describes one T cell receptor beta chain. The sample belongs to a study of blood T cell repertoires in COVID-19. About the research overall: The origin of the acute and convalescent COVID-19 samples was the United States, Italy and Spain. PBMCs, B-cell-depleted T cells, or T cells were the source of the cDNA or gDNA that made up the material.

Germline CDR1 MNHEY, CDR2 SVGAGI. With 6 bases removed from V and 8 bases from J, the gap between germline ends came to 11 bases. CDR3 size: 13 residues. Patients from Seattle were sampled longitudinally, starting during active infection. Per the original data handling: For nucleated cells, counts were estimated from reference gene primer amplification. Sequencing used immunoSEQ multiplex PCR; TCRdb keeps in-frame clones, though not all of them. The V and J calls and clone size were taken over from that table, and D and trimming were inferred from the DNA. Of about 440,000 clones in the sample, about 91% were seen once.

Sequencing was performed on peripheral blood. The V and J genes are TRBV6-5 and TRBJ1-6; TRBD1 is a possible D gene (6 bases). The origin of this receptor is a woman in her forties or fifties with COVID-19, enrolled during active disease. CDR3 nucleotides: TGTGCCAGCAGGTTACAGGGTGATTCACCCCTCCACTTT. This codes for CASRLQGDSPLHF.